The 19 T cell receptor beta chains in this list originate from one sample, sequenced in a study of OX40 agonist ivuxolimab in advanced cancers. This table comes from immunoSEQ multiplex PCR, and its TCRdb copy is limited to in-frame clones, with some not included. The sample shows fewer than 80,000 clones, 86% of them seen only once. Sequenced material: CD4+ or CD8+ T cells sorted from blood, taken in a trial of the OX40 agonist ivuxolimab. The source of these receptors is an adult with an advanced solid tumor such as melanoma, head and neck, liver or kidney cancer.

This clone was detected only once. The CDR3, as DNA: TGCGCCAGCAGCCCGGGACCTTCGAACACCGGGGAGCTGTTTTTT. It specifies CASSPGPSNTGELFF. This rearrangement joins TRBV4-1 to TRBJ2-2; D may correspond to TRBD1 or TRBD2 (5 bases each). The V gene lost 4 bases and the J gene lost 0 bases, with 9 bases spanning the gap. Per the germline V gene, CDR1 is MGHRA and CDR2 is YSYEKL. The CDR3 is 15 residues long.

This CDR3 is CASSGGLAGTYEQYF. Written as DNA, the CDR3 is TGCGCCAGCAGCGGGGGACTAGCGGGTACCTACGAGCAGTACTTC. The rearrangement joins TRBV5-1 to TRBJ2-7, with 12 nucleotides matching TRBD2. The CDR3 covers 15 residues. With 4 bases clipped from V and 2 bases from J, the junction kept 4 bases outside the gene matches. CDR1 is SGHRS, CDR2 YFSETQ, per germline.

The chain has TRBV18 and TRBJ1-5; possible D gene TRBD1, 6 bases. The CDR3 covers 15 residues. V shed 3 bases and J shed 4 bases, with 13 bases lying between them. CDR1 is KGHSH, CDR2 LQKENI, per germline. The CDR3 is CASSPGQGQNQPQHF. For the CDR3, the DNA is TGTGCCAGCTCACCGGGGCAGGGACAAAATCAGCCCCAGCATTTT.

The chain is built from TRBV27 and TRBJ1-5, with D possibly matching TRBD1 (6 bases). Trimming removed 8 bases from V and 0 bases from J, with 17 bases in between. The CDR3 length is 16 residues. Germline V CDR1 and CDR2: MNHEY, SMNVEV (reference sequence). CDR3 amino acids: CASGRSQGYSNQPQHF. For the CDR3, the DNA is TGTGCCAGCGGACGGAGCCAGGGGTATAGCAATCAGCCCCAGCATTTT.

This rearrangement joins TRBV18 to TRBJ1-2; D possibly corresponds to TRBD1 (6 bases). V was shortened by 2 bases and J by 4 bases, with 17 bases between the two germline ends. CDR1 is KGHSH and CDR2 is LQKENI in the germline V gene. The CDR3 covers 16 residues. The CDR3 reads CASSPSLNREVYGYTF. In DNA, the CDR3 is TGTGCCAGCTCACCATCTCTAAACAGGGAGGTCTATGGCTACACCTTC. The full variable domain, rest sourced from reference TRBV18 and TRBJ1-2, is NAGVMQNPRHLVRRRGQEARLRCSPMKGHSHVYWYRQLPEEGLKFMVYLQKENIIDESGMPKERFSAEFPKEGPSILRIQQVVRGDSAAYFCASSPSLNREVYGYTFGSGTRLTVV.

The chain employs TRBV10-1 and TRBJ1-1; D remains ambiguous. The CDR3 length is 14 residues. CDR1 is WNHNN and CDR2 is SYGVQD in the germline V gene (reference sequence). Trimming removed 0 bases from V and 1 base from J, with 6 bases in between. The CDR3 loop is CASSESPGNTEAFF. The DNA of the CDR3 is TGCGCCAGCAGTGAGTCCCCCGGGAACACTGAAGCTTTCTTT.

The chain employs TRBV27 and TRBJ1-6, with D unclear. The CDR3 is made up of 13 amino acids. Trimming stripped 8 bases from V and 0 bases from J, with 5 bases between. Per the germline V gene, CDR1 is MNHEY and CDR2 is SMNVEV (reference sequence). The CDR3 loop is CASGASYNSPLHF. DNA of the CDR3: TGTGCCAGCGGCGCCTCCTATAATTCACCCCTCCACTTT.

The chain combines TRBV5-1 with TRBJ2-5, with D unclear. CDR1 SGHRS and CDR2 YFSETQ come from the germline V gene. Trimming pared 0 bases from V and 1 base from J, leaving 7 bases between. CDR3 length equals 14 residues. The CDR3 reads CASSLVVGQETQYF. Here the CDR3 DNA reads TGCGCCAGCAGCTTGGTGGTGGGCCAAGAGACCCAGTACTTC.

V is TRBV18 and J is TRBJ1-6; 7 bases fit TRBD1. The ends lost 5 bases at V and 0 bases at J; junction bases unmatched: 1. The CDR3 is made up of 15 amino acids. Per the germline V gene, CDR1 is KGHSH and CDR2 is LQKENI. CDR3 nucleotides: TGTGCCAGCTCAAGGGACAGCTCCTATAATTCACCCCTCCACTTT. Amino acid sequence: CASSRDSSYNSPLHF.

The V and J genes are TRBV5-6 and TRBJ2-3; D possibly corresponds to TRBD1 (6 bases). The ends were cut back, 4 bases at V and 3 bases at J, with 9 bases in the middle. The V gene's germline CDR1 is SGHDT and CDR2 YYEEEE. The CDR3 spans 13 residues. The CDR3: CASSRRGTDTQYF. CDR3 DNA sequence: TGTGCCAGCAGCCGCAGGGGTACAGATACGCAGTATTTT.

The chain joins TRBV6-1 to TRBJ1-3; D is ambiguous. Between the trimmed V and J ends, which lost 4 bases and 8 bases, there was a span of 18 bases. CDR3 length: 15 residues. Germline V CDR1 and CDR2: MNHNS, SASEGT. In DNA form, the CDR3 reads TGTGCCAGCAGTGCCCCGGGCAGAGGAGCTTACACCATATATTTT. Protein: CASSAPGRGAYTIYF.

The V and J genes are TRBV7-9 and TRBJ1-1, with D possibly TRBD1 on 6 matching bases. This CDR3 is built from 16 residues. V was pared by 5 bases and J by 4 bases, with 20 bases between. CDR1 is SEHNR and CDR2 is FQNEAQ in the germline V gene (reference sequence). CDR3 in DNA: TGTGCCAGCAGCCTCCCCCACCTAGCAGGGGCCACTGAAGCTTTCTTT. Amino acids: CASSLPHLAGATEAFF.

This chain links TRBV29-1 with TRBJ1-5, with a tentative D call TRBD1 (5 bases). The CDR3 runs 14 residues. Germline V gene lookup returns CDR1 SQVTM and CDR2 ANQGSEA. V lost 6 bases, J lost 4 bases, and 16 bases lay in between. The CDR3 coding sequence is TGCAGCGTCCTACCGGGGGGAAATAATCAGCCCCAGCATTTT. Its translation is CSVLPGGNNQPQHF.

The V call is TRBV5-8, the J call TRBJ1-1, with D possibly matching TRBD1 (5 bases). Between the trimmed V and J ends, which lost 4 bases and 6 bases, there was a span of 22 bases. The CDR3 length is 16 residues. Germline CDR1 reads SGHTS; CDR2 reads YDEGEE. The CDR3: CASSLGDGPNTAEAFF. As DNA, the CDR3 is TGTGCCAGCAGCCTGGGGGACGGCCCCAATACGGCTGAAGCTTTCTTT.

The chain combines TRBV5-8 with TRBJ2-7; D remains unclear. V lost 0 bases to trimming and J lost 0 bases, with 13 bases between them. Germline-derived CDR1 and CDR2 are SGHTS and YDEGEE. This CDR3 has 16 amino acids. The CDR3: CASSLAPVGGSYEQYF. CDR3 in DNA: TGTGCCAGCAGCTTGGCGCCGGTGGGCGGCTCCTACGAGCAGTACTTC.

This clone came up once. This chain uses TRBV7-9 with TRBJ2-3; 10 nucleotides line up with TRBD2. This CDR3 is 15 amino acids long. The ends lost 5 bases at V and 1 base at J; junction bases unmatched: 3. The germline gives CDR1 SEHNR, CDR2 FQNEAQ (reference sequence). The CDR3 loop is CASSHTSGGTDTQYF. The CDR3 nucleotides read TGTGCCAGCAGCCATACTAGCGGGGGCACAGATACGCAGTATTTT.

About this clone itself: The limits of the CDR3 on the DNA are not certain, so only TCRdb's listed CDR3 is given. The chain uses TRBV5-1 and TRBJ1-2; the DNA was not used to check the table's D call, TRBD1. The CDR3 has 12 residues if both end residues are counted. CDR1 SGHRS and CDR2 YFSETQ come from the germline V gene. CDR3 protein: CASRFGTGTGTF.

J is TRBJ2-1 and V is TRBV7-9, with a weak D call TRBD2 (6 bases). V was shortened by 7 bases and J by 10 bases, with 20 bases between the two germline ends. The CDR3 is made up of 14 amino acids. Germline V gene data show CDR1 as SEHNR and CDR2 as FQNEAQ (reference sequence). The CDR3 region is CASTPPLGGWEQFF. The DNA for the CDR3 is TGTGCCAGCACTCCCCCGCTTGGGGGGTGGGAGCAGTTCTTC.

CDR3 DNA sequence: TGTGCCAGTAGTAGGACAGCTAATGAAAAACTGTTTTTT. This encodes CASSRTANEKLFF. This chain joins TRBV19 and TRBJ1-4, with D possibly TRBD1 on 6 matching bases. CDR3 length equals 13 residues. Germline V gives CDR1 LNHDA, CDR2 SQIVND (reference sequence). With 4 bases removed from V and 3 bases from J, the gap between germline ends came to 6 bases. Full variable domain (outside the CDR3, taken from reference TRBV19 and TRBJ1-4): DGGITQSPKYLFRKEGQNVTLSCEQNLNHDAMYWYRQDPGQGLRLIYYSQIVNDFQKGDIAEGYSVSREKKESFPLTVTSAQKNPTAFYLCASSRTANEKLFFGSGTQLSVL.